This TCR beta chain was captured by sequencing in a study of cytomegalovirus exposure and HLA in healthy donors (TCRdb year 2017). Regarding the research as a whole: An earlier analysis of under 600 of the donors reported 250 to 300 Gb of sequence data and 117 million unique TCR beta sequences from around 200 million T cells. Roughly 300 gigabases of sequencing data and roughly 80 million unique TCR sequences made up an early release that covered approximately 620 HLA-typed donors. Of the roughly 400 genotyped donors, 65% to 90% fell in the genetic ancestry cluster associated with self-reported Caucasian donors. The aim of the study was to test whether cataloging public T cell receptors could identify signatures of past pathogen exposure. Using immunosequencing, the study profiled T cell repertoires from 666 subjects and related those repertoires to cytomegalovirus serostatus. Besides the first cohort of under 700 subjects, a separate validation cohort made up of roughly 120 different subjects was used. High-throughput TCR immunosequencing, statistical association of individual TCRs with disease status, and machine learning were combined to predict cytomegalovirus infection status. In a later analysis, previously published TCR beta repertoires from about 670 donors were re-analyzed and high-resolution HLA genotyping was added so that TCR occurrence patterns could be studied. Rather than drawing on any new phenotypic data, the later analysis identified candidate immune exposures from TCR beta sequences and the way those sequences occurred across donors. An earlier analysis of nearly 600 of the donors applied high-throughput TCR beta sequencing to assess whether each TCR beta V gene segment acted as functional or pseudogenic. Donor age, sex, ethnicity and CMV serostatus were compiled alongside the repertoire data. A later genetic analysis took genome-wide SNP genotypes for about 55% of the 666 donors and used that subset as a discovery cohort. Every discovery cohort repertoire had been produced on one sequencing platform. HLA typing covered class I and class II loci at four-digit resolution. Typing coverage varied by locus: about 620-630 donors for A, B, C, DRB1 and DQB1; approximately 560 for DQA1; around 610 for DPA1; approximately 490 for DPB1. Because of strong linkage in the cohort, a handful of DR-DQ haplotypes were treated as single units for association and clustering. On average, roughly 250,000 unique TCR beta nucleotide sequences were sequenced per donor among 398 genotyped donors of the cohort, with 15% to 20% of those sequences being non-productive. Results and caveats for the whole study, not just this receptor: In both the original and validation cohorts, the classifier was reported to diagnose cytomegalovirus status with high specificity and sensitivity. Sequencing depth was assumed to be roughly uniform across donors in the presence/absence analyses, though that assumption may not hold. A further reported finding was that TCR beta sequences accurately predicted the HLA-A and HLA-B alleles for most subjects in the first cohort. Only TCR beta chains were sequenced in this cohort, and the absence of alpha or paired-chain data limited detectable features. Assigning TCR associations to individual alleles was difficult when HLA alleles, especially DR and DQ, strongly co-occurred. At a false discovery rate of 0.05, a later analysis linked fewer than 20,000 TCR beta sequences to specific HLA alleles. In a later analysis, HLA-associated TCR beta chains were found to be more clonally expanded and to have lower generation probabilities than equally common non-associated chains. The authors suggested that the approach could potentially be generalized to other disease states and immunological phenotypes. The study listed 150 to 200 TCR beta chains as associated with cytomegalovirus. In an earlier analysis of fewer than 750 of the donors, most TCR beta V segments were observed in productive rearrangements about 87% or about 30% of the time, broadly matching IMGT annotations. The earlier analysis of some 560 of the donors excluded about 16 rarely observed V segments, including chromosome 9 orphons, because counts were too low. The only immune exposure information available for the cohort was CMV serostatus. A later analysis found that TCR association rates varied across HLA loci, with DRB1 alleles showing the most associated TCRs and HLA-C alleles the fewest. According to a later analysis, parvovirus B19, influenza, CMV and Epstein-Barr virus appeared linked to several top co-occurrence clusters. The sequencing pipeline was judged likely to have produced a cluster of highly shared sequence variants as a technical artifact. Most TCR sequences were seen in very few donors, while some public TCRs were found in many individuals. Linkage disequilibrium might explain the correlated functional status among segregating V segments, but an unknown experimental factor could not be excluded. In a later genetic analysis, fewer N-insertions in productive TCRs were reported among donors in an Asian-associated ancestry cluster than the roughly 700-donor mean. In vitro tests confirmed that a few of the cytomegalovirus-associated TCR beta chains recognize cytomegalovirus antigens. Because some donors lacked HLA typing at each locus, the association tests relied only on the typed subset. Most CMV-associated TCR beta chains appeared to be HLA-restricted in a later analysis, and the HLA associations seemed to be driven largely by CMV exposure. A later genetic analysis associated a missense DCLRE1C variant with V-gene and J-gene trimming of TCR beta chains, and an independent cohort replicated the association.

The library was prepared using the immunoSEQ multiplex PCR assay. The multiplex PCR relied on a mix of 60 forward primers for TCR Vbeta segments and 13 reverse primers for TCR Jbeta segments. Amplification of the CDR3 region of rearranged TCR beta genes was performed with a multiplex PCR assay on genomic DNA. On the Illumina HiSeq System, the amplified TCR beta libraries were sequenced as 87-base-pair reads. Per the original workflow: A later analysis tallied approximately 87 million unique TCR beta chains across the roughly 610 repertoires, and approximately 12 million of those chains were shared by two or more donors. Raw reads were error-corrected and collapsed into unique sequences by a nearest-neighbor algorithm in which closely related sequences were merged to remove PCR and sequencing errors. V, D and J gene segments were assigned by aligning CDR3 sequences to IMGT reference sequences. For a sequence to be retained, at least a six-nucleotide match to both a V gene segment and a J gene segment was required. Rearrangements were called productive when the CDR3 lacked stop codons and stayed in frame with V and J; all others were non-productive. Following IMGT convention, CDR3 was defined as the stretch from the second conserved V-encoded cysteine up to the conserved J-encoded phenylalanine. In an earlier analysis of approximately 590 of the donors, sequences lacking an unambiguous match to a single V gene segment were excluded. An earlier analysis of under 750 of the donors called V segments functional above 56.7% productive rearrangements and segregating when the between-donor standard deviation exceeded 5%. A statistical classification framework was built to diagnose cytomegalovirus status from the catalog of TCR beta chain sequences. In a later analysis, TCR nucleotide sequences were compared against IMGT/GENE-DB human TR gene sequences so that V and J genes could be assigned. In a later analysis, CDR3 sequences and most-parsimonious VDJ recombination scenarios were assigned using the TCRdist pipeline. In a later analysis, each TCR beta chain was defined by its CDR3 amino acid sequence together with its V-gene family, and reads lacking a unique V-gene family were excluded. A later analysis removed several hundred highly shared, low-generation-probability nucleotide sequences to deal with suspected cross-contamination and a sequencing artifact. In a later analysis, a clonal expansion index was calculated for each public chain from normalized within-repertoire ranks of inferred template counts. In a later analysis, generation probabilities were computed using a VDJ recombination model fitted to out-of-frame rearrangements, and the results were checked against IGoR. In a later analysis, hypergeometric tests were used to score TCR-TCR, TCR-HLA and TCR-CMV co-occurrence, with a repertoire-size bias correction applied to TCR pairs. A later analysis estimated false discovery rates by permuting HLA or CMV assignments 20 times. In a later analysis, co-occurring TCRs were grouped using DBSCAN, and TCRdist sequence similarity was added for clustering within HLA-allele-positive subsets. Repertoires with fewer than 30,000 or more than 120,000 public chains were left out of co-occurrence clustering, as were several repertoires with anomalous nucleotide sharing. Drawn from immuneACCESS, this table holds only the in-frame rearrangements with V and J called that TCRdb kept. Clones are partly lost; checked studies trace under half to an unresolved V gene and leave the rest unexplained. Clone size and V and J calls were adopted from that table, with D and trimming inferred from the DNA. The sample records 150,000 or so clones, 75% to 80% of which are singletons. 6.3% of the sample rests with the top ten.

The cohort comprised around 690 healthy bone marrow donors. At the time of sampling, all cohort members were nominally healthy, though unrecorded immune exposures were likely present. The donor tested CMV seropositive and was one of the 289 seropositive cohort members. A peripheral blood sample was collected from each donor, and TCR beta sequencing was performed on peripheral blood mononuclear cells. Genomic DNA extraction from the blood cell samples was performed with the Qiagen DNeasy Blood Extraction Kit. A remark on this clone: The clone's antigen remains unknown. Base quality data are lacking; no much larger clone is found one base away.

The TCR was taken from a middle-aged man in good health and CMV-seropositive. Sample: PBMCs.

The CDR3 is CASSRSGTATYEQYF. The nucleotide sequence is given as TGTGCCAGCAGCCGCTCCGGGACAGCCACCTACGAGCAGTACTTC. The sequence is built from TRBV6-5 and TRBJ2-7, and TRBD1 aligns with 7 junction nucleotides. The V end gives up 6 bases and the J end 2 bases, leaving 10 bases in the junction not matched to a gene. CDR1 and CDR2, per the germline V gene, are MNHEY and SVGAGI. The cysteine opens and the phenylalanine closes a CDR3 of 15 amino acids. The only DNA kept is the CDR3, 45 bases in frame from the first base.